This T cell receptor beta chain comes out of a study of control samples from healthy donors and cancer patients. Data came from immunoSEQ multiplex PCR; TCRdb stores just in-frame clones and leaves some out. This sample has about 120,000 clones, with more than 80% found just once. The CDR3 runs 14 residues. Trimming at V came to 5 bases and at J to 5 bases, leaving 3 bases not matched to a gene. From germline, CDR1 is LNHDA and CDR2 SQIVND (reference sequence). The chain joins TRBV19 to TRBJ2-2, with 9 bases matching TRBD1. The source of this sequence is a woman in her forties or fifties with colorectal cancer. The sequencing sample was made of PBMCs. The CDR3 nucleotides are TGTGCCAGTAGTTTGACAGGGGGAACCGGGGAGCTGTTTTTT. Translated, it gives CASSLTGGTGELFF.